Shown below are 29 T cell receptor beta chains from a single sample sequenced in a study of radiotherapy plus CTLA-4 blockade in lung cancer. The repertoire was sequenced with immunoSEQ multiplex PCR; TCRdb's copy has only in-frame clones and lacks some. The repertoire includes approximately 77,000 clones, around 78% of them detected once, and roughly 22% sits in the top ten. The sample here was peripheral blood, taken from a patient treated with radiotherapy plus ipilimumab. These TCRs come from a human donor with non-small cell lung cancer whose response to radiotherapy plus ipilimumab could not be evaluated. Some clones in this sample may be carry-over from other donors' samples.

V gene TRBV18 combines with J gene TRBJ1-2; tentatively, D is TRBD1 (5 bases). This CDR3 has 12 residues. V lost 2 bases and J 6 bases, leaving 7 bases between the germline ends. Germline CDR1 KGHSH, CDR2 LQKENI. The CDR3 DNA is TGTGCCAGCTCACCAGGGGGGAATGGCTACACCTTC. As protein: CASSPGGNGYTF.

The chain carries TRBV6-5 and TRBJ2-1; 7 bases line up with TRBD2. The V segment lost 6 bases and the J segment 8 bases; nucleotides outside the gene matches: 4. CDR1 is MNHEY and CDR2 is SVGAGI in the germline V gene. This CDR3 is built from 12 residues. The DNA of the CDR3 is TGTGCCAGCAGGCTACGGGGGGATGAGCAGTTCTTC. It yields the protein CASRLRGDEQFF.

V and J are TRBV18 and TRBJ2-5; 9 bases align to TRBD1. The last part of the DNA fits TRBJ2-7 better; the J call may be wrong. This CDR3 is built from 15 residues. Germline CDR1 and CDR2: KGHSH and LQKENI. The CDR3 region is CASSFDRGISYEQYF. The CDR3 DNA sequence: TGTGCCAGCTCTTTCGACAGGGGGATATCCTACGAGCAGTACTTC.

V and J are TRBV28 and TRBJ1-4, with D possibly matching TRBD1 (5 bases). The germline V gene encodes CDR1 MDHEN and CDR2 SYDVKM. The V end lost 7 bases, the J end lost 0 bases, and 6 bases lay between the germline ends. The CDR3 is 13 amino acids. The CDR3 loop reads CASMTATNEKLFF. The CDR3 DNA reads TGTGCCAGCATGACAGCAACTAATGAAAAACTGTTTTTT. Full variable domain (outside the CDR3, taken from reference TRBV28 and TRBJ1-4): DVKVTQSSRYLVKRTGEKVFLECVQDMDHENMFWYRQDPGLGLRLIYFSYDVKMKEKGDIPEGYSVSREKKERFSLILESASTNQTSMYLCASMTATNEKLFFGSGTQLSVL.

The chain joins TRBV9 to TRBJ1-1; D is ambiguous. The CDR3 is 13 residues long. Between the trimmed V and J ends, which lost 0 bases and 4 bases, there was a span of 7 bases. CDR1 is SGDLS and CDR2 is YYNGEE in the germline V gene. The CDR3 sequence: CASSVVAGTEAFF. For the CDR3, the DNA is TGTGCCAGCAGCGTAGTTGCGGGCACTGAAGCTTTCTTT.

The V gene is TRBV28, the J gene TRBJ2-4, with a weak D call TRBD1 (5 bases). The germline CDR1 and CDR2 sequences are MDHEN and SYDVKM. The CDR3 length is 17 residues. With 4 bases removed from V and 0 bases from J, the gap between germline ends came to 16 bases. DNA for the CDR3: TGTGCCAGCAGTTCCCCATCGACAGTCCTAGCCAAAAACATTCAGTACTTC. Amino acids: CASSSPSTVLAKNIQYF. Combining the CDR3 with reference TRBV28 and TRBJ2-4 gives the whole variable domain DVKVTQSSRYLVKRTGEKVFLECVQDMDHENMFWYRQDPGLGLRLIYFSYDVKMKEKGDIPEGYSVSREKKERFSLILESASTNQTSMYLCASSSPSTVLAKNIQYFGAGTRLSVL.

This chain uses TRBV5-1 with TRBJ1-1; 8 nucleotides match TRBD1. Germline trimming cut 0 bases from V and 5 bases from J; bases unmatched to any gene: 6. Germline loops: CDR1 SGHRS, CDR2 YFSETQ. This CDR3 has 15 residues. DNA for the CDR3: TGCGCCAGCAGCTTGGAGTCAGGGGGCGGAACTGAAGCTTTCTTT. Amino acids: CASSLESGGGTEAFF. The full variable domain, rest sourced from reference TRBV5-1 and TRBJ1-1, is KAGVTQTPRYLIKTRGQQVTLSCSPISGHRSVSWYQQTPGQGLQFLFEYFSETQRNKGNFPGRFSGRQFSNSRSEMNVSTLELGDSALYLCASSLESGGGTEAFFGQGTRLTVV.

The rearrangement links TRBV6-5 to TRBJ1-3; maybe TRBD1 (6 bases). Trimming shortened V by 5 bases and J by 7 bases, and 12 bases separated the two germline ends. CDR1 and CDR2 from the germline V gene are MNHEY and SVGAGI. The CDR3 has 13 amino acids. This CDR3 is CASSQGIGNTIYF. The CDR3 bases are TGTGCCAGCAGTCAGGGGATTGGGAACACCATATATTTT.

This chain links TRBV25-1 with TRBJ2-1, with TRBD1 identical over 7 bases. This CDR3 is 13 amino acids long. Losses at the gene ends were 3 bases for V and 7 bases for J; bases not matched to a gene: 3. Germline CDR1 reads MGHDK; CDR2 reads SYGVNS. The CDR3 coding sequence is TGTGCCAGCAGTGACGACAGGGTGAATGAGCAGTTCTTC. Encoded protein: CASSDDRVNEQFF.

The gene calls are TRBV2 and TRBJ2-5, with D maybe TRBD2 (6 bases). Germline-derived CDR1 and CDR2 are SNHLY and FYNNEI. This CDR3 is 16 amino acids long. The V gene lost 1 base and the J gene lost 3 bases, with 15 bases spanning the gap. CDR3 coding DNA: TGTGCCAGCAGTGAAGGGAGGGCGGGTGAGAAAGAGACCCAGTACTTC. It yields the protein CASSEGRAGEKETQYF.

The V and J genes are TRBV28 and TRBJ1-3, with 8 positions matching TRBD1. CDR3 length: 14 amino acids. V shed 6 bases and J 5 bases; nucleotides not matched to a gene: 6. The germline V gene has CDR1 MDHEN and CDR2 SYDVKM. CDR3 coding DNA: TGTGCCAGCAGGTCCGGACAGGGAAGAAACACCATATATTTT. It translates to CASRSGQGRNTIYF.

This sequence joins TRBV7-2 and TRBJ2-1, with no clear D. Germline CDR1 is SGHTA and CDR2 is FQGNSA. V was cut by 5 bases and J by 4 bases, with 9 bases left in between. CDR3 length: 13 residues. The CDR3 is CASSPGFYNEQFF. CDR3 sequence (DNA): TGTGCCAGCAGCCCCGGGTTTTACAATGAGCAGTTCTTC.

This chain connects TRBV28 to TRBJ2-7; 9 bases are a match to TRBD1. The CDR3 loop spans 15 amino acids. With V trimmed by 1 base and J by 7 bases, 8 bases remained unmatched. Germline CDR1 MDHEN, CDR2 SYDVKM. CDR3 bases: TGTGCCAGCAGTTTATCAGGGACAGGGTCGTGGGAGCAGTACTTC. Translating it yields CASSLSGTGSWEQYF.

This chain connects TRBV29-1 to TRBJ2-1; D is uncertain. Trimming removed 1 base from V and 8 bases from J, with 6 bases in between. The CDR3 runs 11 residues. Germline V CDR1 and CDR2: SQVTM, ANQGSEA. CDR3: CSVEVLHEQFF. The CDR3 DNA reads as TGCAGCGTTGAAGTCCTCCATGAGCAGTTCTTC.

The chain couples TRBV2 to TRBJ1-4; perhaps TRBD1 as D (6 bases). This CDR3 has 15 amino acids. Trimming took off 8 bases at V and 1 base at J, with 14 bases between the two ends. The germline gives CDR1 SNHLY, CDR2 FYNNEI. The CDR3 DNA reads TGTGCCAGCCGGAAGGGGGGGCAAACTAATGAAAAACTGTTTTTT. It codes for CASRKGGQTNEKLFF.

This clone was picked up one time. The rearrangement joins TRBV4-1 to TRBJ2-7, with 9 bases matching TRBD1. V gave up 1 base and J gave up 3 bases; unmatched junction bases: 10. The length of the CDR3 is 17 residues. CDR1 MGHRA and CDR2 YSYEKL come from the germline V gene. CDR3 protein: CASSQAGRGTGNYEQYF. CDR3 sequence (DNA): TGCGCCAGCAGCCAAGCAGGTCGGGGGACAGGGAACTACGAGCAGTACTTC.

The chain recombines TRBV29-1 with TRBJ2-1, with a tentative D call TRBD2 (6 bases). Germline-derived CDR1 and CDR2 are SQVTM and ANQGSEA. The CDR3 loop spans 13 amino acids. Trimming left V 4 bases short and J 5 bases short, with 12 bases between. CDR3 in DNA: TGCAGCGTTGTCGGGCGGGGCCACAATGAGCAGTTCTTC. Translated, it gives CSVVGRGHNEQFF.

This clone was detected once. As DNA, the CDR3 is TGTGCCAGCAGCTTAGCAAGTTTTCACAGGGCGAACACCCACACAGATACGCAGTATTTT. This translates into CASSLASFHRANTHTDTQYF. The chain joins TRBV7-2 to TRBJ2-3; maybe TRBD1 (6 bases). V lost 0 bases to trimming and J lost 2 bases, with 24 bases between them. CDR3 length equals 20 residues. Germline V gives CDR1 SGHTA, CDR2 FQGNSA.

The chain recombines TRBV15 with TRBJ1-4; D possibly corresponds to TRBD1 (5 bases). This CDR3 region has 17 residues. V lost 3 bases to trimming and J lost 0 bases, with 14 bases between them. Germline assignment: CDR1 LNHNV and CDR2 YYDKDF (reference sequence). This CDR3 is CATSRGGSLATNEKLFF. The CDR3, as DNA: TGTGCCACCAGCAGGGGGGGGTCACTTGCAACTAATGAAAAACTGTTTTTT.

This chain links TRBV5-4 with TRBJ1-1; TRBD1 agrees at 9 bases. The trim removed 0 bases at V and 0 bases at J, leaving 3 bases unmatched. Germline V lookup: CDR1 SGHNT, CDR2 YYREEE (reference sequence). This CDR3 has 16 amino acids. CDR3 protein: CASSLGDRALNTEAFF. The CDR3 nucleotides are TGTGCCAGCAGCTTGGGGGACAGGGCCTTGAACACTGAAGCTTTCTTT.

The CDR3 here is CASSVLVGWGADTQYF. The CDR3 nucleotides are TGTGCCAGCAGTGTGTTGGTTGGGTGGGGGGCAGATACGCAGTATTTT. V is TRBV2 and J is TRBJ2-3; TRBD2 is a possible D gene (6 bases). The CDR3 has 16 residues. With 4 bases removed from V and 4 bases from J, the gap between germline ends came to 18 bases. In germline, CDR1 is SNHLY, CDR2 FYNNEI.

The gene calls are TRBV4-1 and TRBJ1-2; 7 bases are shared with TRBD1. The ends lost 0 bases at V and 6 bases at J; junction bases unmatched: 10. Looked up from germline, CDR1 is MGHRA and CDR2 is YSYEKL. The CDR3 loop spans 16 amino acids. CDR3 coding DNA: TGCGCCAGCAGCCAAGATAGCCAGGGGGTCGTGAATGGCTACACCTTC. Encoded protein: CASSQDSQGVVNGYTF.

The V call is TRBV5-1, the J call TRBJ1-1; D not resolved. The CDR3 contains 15 residues. V shed 0 bases and J shed 2 bases, with 11 bases lying between them. The germline V gene has CDR1 SGHRS and CDR2 YFSETQ. The CDR3 protein is CASSLGISGNTEAFF. Here the CDR3 DNA reads TGCGCCAGCAGCTTGGGAATTTCGGGTAACACTGAAGCTTTCTTT. The full variable domain, rest sourced from reference TRBV5-1 and TRBJ1-1, is KAGVTQTPRYLIKTRGQQVTLSCSPISGHRSVSWYQQTPGQGLQFLFEYFSETQRNKGNFPGRFSGRQFSNSRSEMNVSTLELGDSALYLCASSLGISGNTEAFFGQGTRLTVV.

The rearrangement links TRBV30 to TRBJ2-7; no reliable D call. The V end lost 2 bases, the J end lost 6 bases, and 11 bases lay between the germline ends. The germline CDR1 and CDR2 sequences are GTSNPN and SVGIG (reference sequence). CDR3 length: 12 residues. CDR3 loop: CAWSLLFTEQYF. Here the CDR3 DNA reads TGTGCCTGGAGTCTACTTTTTACCGAGCAGTACTTC.

This chain connects TRBV7-9 to TRBJ2-2; possibly TRBD1 for D (6 bases). Trimming removed 7 bases from V and 1 base from J, with 7 bases in between. Germline assignment: CDR1 SEHNR and CDR2 FQNEAQ (reference sequence). The CDR3 loop spans 13 amino acids. The CDR3 spells CASTTGNTGELFF. The CDR3 coding sequence is TGTGCCAGCACGACAGGGAACACCGGGGAGCTGTTTTTT.

This clone was picked up a small number of times. The chain carries TRBV25-1 and TRBJ2-7; 9 bases fit TRBD1. The germline V gene encodes CDR1 MGHDK and CDR2 SYGVNS. The CDR3 totals 17 residues. V trimming: 3 bases; J trimming: 2 bases; junction bases outside the gene matches: 11. The CDR3 loop reads CASSELKGQGQTYEQYF. The CDR3 nucleotides are TGTGCCAGCAGTGAGTTAAAAGGACAGGGGCAGACCTACGAGCAGTACTTC.

V and J are TRBV28 and TRBJ2-2; D ambiguous. Trimming stripped 4 bases from V and 0 bases from J, with 3 bases between. This CDR3 is 13 amino acids long. Germline CDR1 reads MDHEN; CDR2 reads SYDVKM. CDR3 nucleotide sequence: TGTGCCAGCAGTTCTGCGAACACCGGGGAGCTGTTTTTT. Translated, it gives CASSSANTGELFF.

Only one count was recorded for this clone. The DNA for the CDR3 is TGTGCCAGCAGTTACTCGTTGAGGGCCTATGGCTACACCTTC. Protein: CASSYSLRAYGYTF. J is TRBJ1-2 and V is TRBV6-5, with D unresolved. V lost 0 bases and J 4 bases, leaving 9 bases between the germline ends. The CDR3 has 14 residues. Germline CDR1 reads MNHEY; CDR2 reads SVGAGI.

This clone was observed a handful of times. V and J are TRBV5-8 and TRBJ2-7; a weak D match, TRBD1 (7 bases). CDR1 is SGHTS and CDR2 is YDEGEE in the germline V gene. Trimming took 4 bases from V and 3 from J, leaving 14 bases between them. The CDR3 sequence is 14 residues long. The CDR3 loop reads CASSQGVGGYEQYF. The CDR3 nucleotides read TGTGCCAGCAGCCAGGGGGTGGGGGGCTACGAGCAGTACTTC.